The T cell receptor beta chain described here comes from a study of regulatory T cells in long-lasting Graves disease. General study results and limits: Persistent disease was associated with favored TRBV28 usage and with favored use of TRBJ1-2 and TRBJ2-5.

The junction had 14 bases not matched to a gene; V was cut back by 6 bases and J by 0 bases. CDR1 is SGHRS, CDR2 YFSETQ, per germline. The CDR3 is 17 amino acids. For TCR beta, libraries came from iRepertoire HTBI primers and Arm-PCR of CDR3 regions. Original methodology: Identification of gene segments yielded some 61 TRBV and 14 TRBJ across samples. MiXCR, run by TCRdb on the multiplex PCR reads, gives a single entry per CDR3 protein. These V and J calls are TCRdb output, not the study's own analysis. Counted here are roughly 440,000 distinct CDR3 sequences, over 15% occurring once; the ten biggest clones make up around a quarter. Specified time point: newly diagnosed GD, antithyroid drugs for less than 3 months. PBMCs provided the RNA from which the TCR library was made. Turning to this clonotype: Its antigen remains unidentified.

These sequences were also reported in another study, on T cells in Graves' hyperthyroidism and ophthalmopathy. This second study notes: HTBI primers drove first-round RT-PCR of the TCR CDR3.

This chain joins TRBV5-1 and TRBJ2-5; 7 positions match TRBD2. The TCR was taken from a woman younger than 35 with Graves disease. Source: peripheral blood mononuclear cells (PBMCs), taken at new diagnosis, from a patient treated with antithyroid drugs. This CDR3 is CASIPRGDPLYQETQYF. The CDR3 nucleotides read TGCGCCAGCATTCCCCGGGGGGACCCATTGTACCAAGAGACCCAGTACTTC.